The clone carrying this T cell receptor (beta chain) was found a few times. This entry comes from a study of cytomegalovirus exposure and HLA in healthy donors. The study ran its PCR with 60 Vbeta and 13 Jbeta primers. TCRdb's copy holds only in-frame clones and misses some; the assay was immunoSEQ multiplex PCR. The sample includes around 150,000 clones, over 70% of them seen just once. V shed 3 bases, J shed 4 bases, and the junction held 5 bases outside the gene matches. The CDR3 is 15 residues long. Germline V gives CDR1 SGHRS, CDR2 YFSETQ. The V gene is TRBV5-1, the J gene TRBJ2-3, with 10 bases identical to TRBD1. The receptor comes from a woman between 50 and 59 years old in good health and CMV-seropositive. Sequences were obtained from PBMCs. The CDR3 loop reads CASSSDRGQSDTQYF. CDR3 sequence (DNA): TGCGCCAGCAGCTCAGACAGGGGGCAATCAGATACGCAGTATTTT.